This record covers a single T cell receptor (beta chain). Its specificity is unknown. V lost 2 bases, J lost 7 bases, and 13 bases stayed unmatched. Germline loops: CDR1 MNHEY, CDR2 SMNVEV (reference sequence). This CDR3 has 17 amino acids. CD45RO-negative, CCR7-positively selected cells formed the naive CD8 fraction, excluding terminally differentiated effector memory CD45RA+ cells. Clones were sequenced by immunoSEQ multiplex PCR, and TCRdb holds only the in-frame ones, with some missing. The table includes about 2.2 million clones, about 92% detected once. The source of the sample is a study of shared clonotypes between healthy human individuals. The study's findings and limits: It was observed that roughly 5% of naive CD4 clonotypes were shared across several donors. A generally larger estimated richness was seen in naive subsets than in memory subsets. Rarefaction exposed incomplete sorted-subset sequencing despite large depth. Clonotype sharing among donors likely depends on sequencing depth.

The specimen sequenced was naive CD8+ T cells from PBMCs. The TCR was taken from a man aged 18 to 29 in good health. Some clones in this sample may be carry-over from other donors' samples. This rearrangement joins TRBV27 to TRBJ2-3, with TRBD1 identical over 9 bases. CDR3 region: CASSLLPGQGPQYTQYF. CDR3 nucleotides: TGTGCCAGCAGTTTACTACCGGGACAGGGCCCCCAATATACGCAGTATTTT.